This T cell receptor (beta chain) was identified during a study of T cell therapy after organ transplantation. Study at large: 20 to 29 weeks after therapy completion, long-term post-therapy blood was collected.

Time point denoted: 20-29 weeks after completion of therapy. The study, taken as a whole, reports: Post-therapy CD8 clonality change correlated inversely with pretherapy clonality. Post-therapy reconstitution appeared to include transferred and endogenous clonotypes. Low CD8+ T cell yield possibly reduced coverage, hiding nonresponder expansions.

Germline CDR1 LGHNA, CDR2 YNFKEQ. V lost 0 bases to trimming and J lost 3 bases; unmatched junction nucleotides: 8. CDR3 size: 17 residues. This table comes from immunoSEQ multiplex PCR, and its TCRdb copy is limited to in-frame clones, with some not included. Altogether 20,000 or so clones are present, roughly 84% being singletons, with the ten largest covering approximately 33%. Regarding this clone: Its antigen is unknown.

The receptor comes from a human patient who had received a solid organ transplant and had CMV disease. Some T cells may have originated in the graft donor. The chain uses TRBV4-2 and TRBJ2-3, with 8 bases that match TRBD2. The starting material was CD8+ T cells from blood, obtained after autologous CMV-specific T cell therapy. Written as DNA, the CDR3 is TGTGCCAGCAGCCAAGATCTTCCAAGCGGGGGTACAGATACGCAGTATTTT. Translation: CASSQDLPSGGTDTQYF.